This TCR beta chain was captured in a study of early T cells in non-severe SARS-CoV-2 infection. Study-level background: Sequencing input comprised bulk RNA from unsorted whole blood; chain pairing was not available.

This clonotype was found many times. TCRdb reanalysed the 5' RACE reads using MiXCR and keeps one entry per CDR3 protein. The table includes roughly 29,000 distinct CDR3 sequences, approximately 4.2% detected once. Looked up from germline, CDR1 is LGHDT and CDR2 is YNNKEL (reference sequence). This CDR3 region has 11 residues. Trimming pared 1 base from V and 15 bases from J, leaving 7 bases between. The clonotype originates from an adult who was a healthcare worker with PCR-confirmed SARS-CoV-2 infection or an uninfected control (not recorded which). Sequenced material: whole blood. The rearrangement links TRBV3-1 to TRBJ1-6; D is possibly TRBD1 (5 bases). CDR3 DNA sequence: TGTGCCAGCAGCCAAGCAGGGTACCTCCACTTT. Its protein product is CASSQAGYLHF.